This is a list of T cell receptor beta chains from one sample in a study of blood T cells in healthy people across ages. From the 5' RACE reads, TCRdb called clonotypes with MiXCR, one entry per CDR3 protein. The data contain about 810,000 distinct CDR3 sequences, around 36% of them seen just once; the ten biggest clones take up over 10%. The sequenced sample consisted of blood. The receptors come from a man younger than 30 in good health. Each CDR3 is given without its conserved first and last residue. The D gene is left open where the match is weak.

v_call: TRBV5-1
d_call: TRBD2
j_call: TRBJ2-5
cdr3_aa: ASSLEDSGGAETQY

v_call: TRBV2
d_call: .
j_call: TRBJ1-2
cdr3_aa: ASSRWDVENGGYT

v_call: TRBV5-5
d_call: TRBD1
j_call: TRBJ2-3
cdr3_aa: ASGLGQVQDTQY

v_call: TRBV27
d_call: TRBD2
j_call: TRBJ2-1
cdr3_aa: ASTLRHPGGGEQF

v_call: TRBV12-3/TRBV12-4
d_call: TRBD2
j_call: .
cdr3_aa: ASRLAGGFEQY

v_call: TRBV20-1
d_call: .
j_call: TRBJ1-2
cdr3_aa: SSLAPATNPRTGQGYGYT

v_call: TRBV28
d_call: TRBD1
j_call: TRBJ2-7
cdr3_aa: ASSSDRVRGFPSYEQY

v_call: TRBV12-3/TRBV12-4
d_call: TRBD1
j_call: TRBJ1-4
cdr3_aa: ASSLGRGEEKLF

v_call: TRBV6-2/TRBV6-3
d_call: TRBD2
j_call: .
cdr3_aa: ASSQTSGQQETQY

v_call: TRBV12-3/TRBV12-4
d_call: .
j_call: TRBJ2-3
cdr3_aa: ASRLSDTQY

v_call: TRBV7-8
d_call: .
j_call: .
cdr3_aa: ASSMTVKETQY

v_call: TRBV4-1
d_call: .
j_call: TRBJ2-5
cdr3_aa: ASSQVTGQYNEQY

v_call: TRBV27
d_call: .
j_call: TRBJ2-3
cdr3_aa: ASSLSRGGGTDTQY

v_call: TRBV5-6
d_call: .
j_call: TRBJ2-5
cdr3_aa: ASSVTGSETQY

v_call: TRBV12-3/TRBV12-4
d_call: TRBD1
j_call: TRBJ2-7
cdr3_aa: ASTPGTGVAYEQY

v_call: TRBV6-6
d_call: TRBD1
j_call: TRBJ2-1
cdr3_aa: ASSSGQEGNEQF

v_call: TRBV7-8
d_call: .
j_call: TRBJ1-5
cdr3_aa: ASSADSLGQPQH

v_call: TRBV5-1
d_call: TRBD2
j_call: TRBJ2-3
cdr3_aa: ASSPSGGIPSTDTQY

v_call: TRBV7-2
d_call: TRBD1
j_call: TRBJ2-5
cdr3_aa: ASSLVLQGTHEQY

v_call: TRBV27
d_call: .
j_call: TRBJ1-6
cdr3_aa: ASTPGQYNSPLH

v_call: TRBV20-1
d_call: TRBD2
j_call: TRBJ2-2
cdr3_aa: SAKGLAGVTPNTGELF

v_call: TRBV7-2
d_call: .
j_call: TRBJ2-5
cdr3_aa: ASSLVGRGSYGNEQY